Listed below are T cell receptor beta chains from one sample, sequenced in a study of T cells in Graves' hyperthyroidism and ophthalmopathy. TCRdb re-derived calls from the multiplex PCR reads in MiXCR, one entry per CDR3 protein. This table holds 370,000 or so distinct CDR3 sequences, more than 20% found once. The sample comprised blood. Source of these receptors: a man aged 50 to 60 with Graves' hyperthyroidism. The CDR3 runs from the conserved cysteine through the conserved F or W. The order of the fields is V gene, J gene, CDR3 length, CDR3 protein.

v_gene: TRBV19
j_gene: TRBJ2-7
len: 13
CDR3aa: CASSVGAAYEQYF

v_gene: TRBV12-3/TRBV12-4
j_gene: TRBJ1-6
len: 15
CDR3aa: CASSPHGTDNSPLHF

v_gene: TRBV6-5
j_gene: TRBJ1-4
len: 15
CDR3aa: CASSYGGRANEKLFF

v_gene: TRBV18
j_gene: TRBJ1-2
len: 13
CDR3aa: CASSSWTGSGYTF

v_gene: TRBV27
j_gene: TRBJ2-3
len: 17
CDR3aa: CASRGLAGVETLDTQYF

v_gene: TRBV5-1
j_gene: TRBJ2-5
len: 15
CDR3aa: CASSLATRVRETQYF

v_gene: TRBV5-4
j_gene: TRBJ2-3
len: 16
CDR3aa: CASSLAGGVDTDTQYF

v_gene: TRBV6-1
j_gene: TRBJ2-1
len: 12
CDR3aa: CASTSGVNEQFF

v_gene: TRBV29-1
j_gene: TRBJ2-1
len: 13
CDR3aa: CSVGLAAYNEQFF

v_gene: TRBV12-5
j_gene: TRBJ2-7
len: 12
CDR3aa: CASARDSYEQYF

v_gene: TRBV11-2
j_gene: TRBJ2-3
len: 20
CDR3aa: CASSLIRRASGSSISDTQYF

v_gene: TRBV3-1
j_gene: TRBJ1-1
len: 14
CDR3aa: CASSHTTWGTEAFF

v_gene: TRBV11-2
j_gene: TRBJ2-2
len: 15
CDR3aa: CASSLAVGNTGELFF

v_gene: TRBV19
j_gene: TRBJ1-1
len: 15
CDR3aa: CASSIATGGNTEAFF

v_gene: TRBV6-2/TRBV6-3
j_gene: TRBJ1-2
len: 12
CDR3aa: CAAWDGNYGYTF

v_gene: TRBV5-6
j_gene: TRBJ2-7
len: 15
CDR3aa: CASSYGPHPPTEQYF

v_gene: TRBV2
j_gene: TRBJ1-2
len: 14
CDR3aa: CASSSRDRQDGYTF

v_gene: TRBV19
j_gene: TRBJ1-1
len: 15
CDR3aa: CASRNPGQGNTEAFF

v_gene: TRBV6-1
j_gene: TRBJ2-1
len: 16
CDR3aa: CASSFSSGSGYNEQFF

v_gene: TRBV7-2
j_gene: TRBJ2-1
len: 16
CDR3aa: CASSSSRAPGYNEQFF

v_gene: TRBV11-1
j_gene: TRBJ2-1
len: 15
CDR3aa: CASSLHQSSYNEQFF

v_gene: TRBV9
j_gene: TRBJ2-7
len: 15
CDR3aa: CASSVADGESGEQYF

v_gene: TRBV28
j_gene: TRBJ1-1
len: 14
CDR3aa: CASTWGGGNTEAFF

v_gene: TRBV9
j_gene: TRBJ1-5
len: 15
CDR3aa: CASSVGPASNQPQHF

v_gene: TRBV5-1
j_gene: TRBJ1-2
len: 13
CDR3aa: CASSSSLSYGYTF

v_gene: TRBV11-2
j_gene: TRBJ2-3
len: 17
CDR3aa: CASSPGTSGRAADTQYF

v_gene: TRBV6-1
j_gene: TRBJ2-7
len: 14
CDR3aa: CASSEADVSYEQYF

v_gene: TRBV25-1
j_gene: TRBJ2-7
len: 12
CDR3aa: CASRDGFYEQYF

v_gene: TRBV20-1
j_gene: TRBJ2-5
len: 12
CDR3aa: CSASRGAETQYF

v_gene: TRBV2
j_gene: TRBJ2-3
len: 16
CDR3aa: CASEYQGLLVADTQYF

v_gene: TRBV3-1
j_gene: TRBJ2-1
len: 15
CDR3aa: CASSLWAGGYNEQFF

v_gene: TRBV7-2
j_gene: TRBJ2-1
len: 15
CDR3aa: CASSLVAQTYNEQFF

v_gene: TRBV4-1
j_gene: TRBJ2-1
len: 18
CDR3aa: CASTMGLAGIIGFNEQFF

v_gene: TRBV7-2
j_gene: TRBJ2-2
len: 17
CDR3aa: CASSVIQEGINTGELFF

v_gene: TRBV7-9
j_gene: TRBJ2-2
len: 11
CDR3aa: CASSWTGELFF

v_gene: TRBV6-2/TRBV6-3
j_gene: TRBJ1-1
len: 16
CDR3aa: CASKRQRITRNTKAFF

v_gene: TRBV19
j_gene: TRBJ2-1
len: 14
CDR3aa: CASSPGQTYNEQFF

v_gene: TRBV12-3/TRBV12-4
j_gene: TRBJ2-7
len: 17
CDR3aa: CASSLTPSGRSRYEQYF

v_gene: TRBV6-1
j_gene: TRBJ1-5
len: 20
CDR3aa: CASSGHRDRGRRYADQPQHF

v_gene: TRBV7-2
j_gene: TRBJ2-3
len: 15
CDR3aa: CASSLDGGSADTQYF

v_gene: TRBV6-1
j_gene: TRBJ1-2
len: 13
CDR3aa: CASSESGIYGYTF

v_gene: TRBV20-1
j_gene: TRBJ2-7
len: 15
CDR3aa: CSARPPLGGAKEQYF

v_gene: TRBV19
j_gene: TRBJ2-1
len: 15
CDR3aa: CASSIGGLAGNEQFF

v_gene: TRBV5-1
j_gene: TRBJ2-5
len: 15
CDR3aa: CASSQMASNQETQYF

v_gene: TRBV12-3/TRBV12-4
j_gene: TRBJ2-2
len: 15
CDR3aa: CASRDPGVKTGELFF

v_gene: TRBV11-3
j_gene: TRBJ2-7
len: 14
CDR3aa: CASSLGTRAYEQYF

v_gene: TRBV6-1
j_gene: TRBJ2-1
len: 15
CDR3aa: CASNGRLSSYNEQFF

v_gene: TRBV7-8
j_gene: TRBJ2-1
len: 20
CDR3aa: CASSATGTSDSAVLMSEQFF

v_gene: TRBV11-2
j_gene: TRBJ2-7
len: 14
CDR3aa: CASSDILVSYEQYF

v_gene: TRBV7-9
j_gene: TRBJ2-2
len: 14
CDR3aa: CASSGQGGYGELFF

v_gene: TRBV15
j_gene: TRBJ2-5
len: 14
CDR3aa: CATTQQGTQETQYF

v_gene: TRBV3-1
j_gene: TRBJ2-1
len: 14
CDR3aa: CASRLMAGGNEQFF

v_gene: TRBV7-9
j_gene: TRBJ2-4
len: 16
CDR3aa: CASSSQGGLAKNIQYF

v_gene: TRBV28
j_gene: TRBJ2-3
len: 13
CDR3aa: CASSWGSTDTQYF

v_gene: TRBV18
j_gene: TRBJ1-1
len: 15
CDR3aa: CASSLRNFADPEAFF

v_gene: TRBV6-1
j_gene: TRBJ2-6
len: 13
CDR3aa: CASGVPGANVLTF

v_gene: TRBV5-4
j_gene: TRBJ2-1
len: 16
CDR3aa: CASSPGLGQNYNEQFF

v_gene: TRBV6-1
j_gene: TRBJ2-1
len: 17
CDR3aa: CASSDREFTLNYNEQFF

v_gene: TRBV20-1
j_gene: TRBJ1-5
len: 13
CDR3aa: CSARRESGGNQHF